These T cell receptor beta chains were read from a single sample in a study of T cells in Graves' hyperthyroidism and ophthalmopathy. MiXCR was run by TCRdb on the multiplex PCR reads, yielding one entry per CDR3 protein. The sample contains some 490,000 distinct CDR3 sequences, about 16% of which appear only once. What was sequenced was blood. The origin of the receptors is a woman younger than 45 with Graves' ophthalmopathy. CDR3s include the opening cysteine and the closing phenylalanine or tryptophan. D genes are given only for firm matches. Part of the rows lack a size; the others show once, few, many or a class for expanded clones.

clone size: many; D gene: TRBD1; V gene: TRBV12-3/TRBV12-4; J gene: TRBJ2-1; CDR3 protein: CASSLRAGGEPLDEQFF; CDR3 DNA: TGTGCCAGCAGTTTAAGAGCAGGGGGAGAGCCTTTGGATGAGCAGTTCTTC
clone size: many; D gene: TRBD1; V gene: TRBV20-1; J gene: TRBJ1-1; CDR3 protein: CSAREGTGVMNTEAFF; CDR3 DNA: TGCAGTGCTAGAGAAGGGACAGGGGTTATGAACACTGAAGCTTTCTTT
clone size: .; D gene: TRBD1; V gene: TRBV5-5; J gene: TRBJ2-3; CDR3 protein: CASSAKNRQGPGTDTQYF; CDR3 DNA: TGTGCCAGCAGCGCCAAAAACAGACAGGGGCCGGGCACAGATACGCAGTATTTT
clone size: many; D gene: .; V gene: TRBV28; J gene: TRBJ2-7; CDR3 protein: CASSLQGAGPYEQYF; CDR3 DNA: TGTGCCAGCAGTTTACAAGGGGCGGGTCCCTACGAGCAGTACTTC
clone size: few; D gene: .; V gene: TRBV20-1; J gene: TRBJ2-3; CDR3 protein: CSARVTDTQYF; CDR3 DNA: TGCAGTGCTAGAGTAACAGATACGCAGTATTTT
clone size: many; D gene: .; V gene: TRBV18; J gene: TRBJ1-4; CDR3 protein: CASSPLEPKLFF; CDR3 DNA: TGTGCCAGCTCACCATTGGAACCAAAACTGTTTTTT
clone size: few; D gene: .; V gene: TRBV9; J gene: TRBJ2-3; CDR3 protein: CASSVEGGADTQYF; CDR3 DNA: TGTGCCAGCAGCGTAGAAGGGGGAGCAGATACGCAGTATTTT
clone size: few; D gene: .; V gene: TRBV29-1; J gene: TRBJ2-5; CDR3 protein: CSVGTQETQYF; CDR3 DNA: TGCAGCGTTGGGACCCAAGAGACCCAGTACTTC
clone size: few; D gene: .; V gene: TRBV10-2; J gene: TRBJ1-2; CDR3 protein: CASNFRRPGHLNYGYTF; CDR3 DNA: TGCGCCAGCAATTTTAGAAGGCCGGGACACCTTAACTATGGCTACACCTTC
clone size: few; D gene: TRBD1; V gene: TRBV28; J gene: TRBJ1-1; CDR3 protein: CASSGRQGALDTEAFF; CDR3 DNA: TGTGCCAGCAGTGGGCGACAGGGGGCTTTGGACACTGAAGCTTTCTTT
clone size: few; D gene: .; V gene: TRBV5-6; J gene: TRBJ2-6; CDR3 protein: CASSLDVAGRAGANVLTF; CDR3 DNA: TGTGCCAGCAGCTTGGATGTCGCAGGGCGAGCCGGGGCCAACGTCCTGACTTTC
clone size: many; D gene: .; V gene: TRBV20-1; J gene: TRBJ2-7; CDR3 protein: CSAREGTAFLGEQYF; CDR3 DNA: TGCAGTGCTAGAGAAGGGACTGCGTTTTTGGGCGAGCAGTACTTC
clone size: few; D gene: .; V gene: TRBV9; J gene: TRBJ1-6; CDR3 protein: CASSPGTDYSPLHF; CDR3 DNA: TGTGCCAGCAGCCCAGGGACCGACTATTCACCCCTCCACTTT
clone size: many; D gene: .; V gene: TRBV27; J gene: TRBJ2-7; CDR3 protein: CASRQSGSYEQYF; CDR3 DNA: TGTGCCAGCAGGCAATCAGGGTCCTACGAGCAGTACTTC
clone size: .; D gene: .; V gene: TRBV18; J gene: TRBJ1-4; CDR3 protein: CASSESQGLEKLFF; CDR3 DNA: TGTGCCAGCTCCGAGTCCCAGGGCCTTGAAAAACTGTTTTTT
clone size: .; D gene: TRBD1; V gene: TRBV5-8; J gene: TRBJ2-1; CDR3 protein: CASSPTGVEQFF; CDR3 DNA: TGTGCCAGCAGCCCGACAGGGGTTGAGCAGTTCTTC
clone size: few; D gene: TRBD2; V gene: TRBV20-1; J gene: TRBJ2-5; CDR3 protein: CSATLGGLAGRETQYF; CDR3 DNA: TGCAGTGCCACCCTCGGAGGTCTAGCGGGGAGGGAGACCCAGTACTTC
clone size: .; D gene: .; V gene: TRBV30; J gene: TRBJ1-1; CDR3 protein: CAWTPLQSTEAFF; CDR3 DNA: TGTGCCTGGACCCCCTTACAGTCCACTGAAGCTTTCTTT
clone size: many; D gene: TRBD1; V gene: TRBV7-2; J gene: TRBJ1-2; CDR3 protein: CASSPRTGKVYTF; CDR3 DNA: TGTGCCAGCAGCCCCAGGACAGGAAAGGTCTACACCTTC
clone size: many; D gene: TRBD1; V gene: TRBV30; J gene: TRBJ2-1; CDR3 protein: CARDRGSYNEQFF; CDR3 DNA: TGTGCCCGCGACAGGGGCTCCTACAATGAGCAGTTCTTC
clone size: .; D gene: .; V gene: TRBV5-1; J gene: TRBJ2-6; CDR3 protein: CASSLEPDLSGANVLTF; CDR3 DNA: TGCGCCAGCAGCTTGGAACCGGACCTCTCTGGGGCCAACGTCCTGACTTTC
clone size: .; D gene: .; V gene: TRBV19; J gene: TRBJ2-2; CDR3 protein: CASTRTAQNTGELFF; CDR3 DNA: TGTGCCAGTACCCGGACAGCGCAGAACACCGGGGAGCTGTTTTTT
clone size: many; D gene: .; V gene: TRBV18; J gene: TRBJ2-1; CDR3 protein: CASSFGHSNEQFF; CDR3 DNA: TGTGCCAGCTCATTTGGGCATTCCAATGAGCAGTTCTTC
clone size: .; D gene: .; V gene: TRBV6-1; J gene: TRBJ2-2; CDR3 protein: CASGGRYTGELFF; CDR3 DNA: TGTGCCAGCGGGGGCCGTTACACCGGGGAGCTGTTTTTT
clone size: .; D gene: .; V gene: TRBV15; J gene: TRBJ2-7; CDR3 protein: CATSSYRGSEQYF; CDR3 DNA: TGTGCCACCAGCAGCTACAGAGGGTCCGAGCAGTACTTC
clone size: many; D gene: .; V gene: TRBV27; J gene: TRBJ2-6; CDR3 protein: CASSSSYRPRRGANVLTF; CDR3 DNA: TGTGCCAGCAGTTCCTCGTACAGACCCAGGAGGGGGGCCAACGTCCTGACTTTC
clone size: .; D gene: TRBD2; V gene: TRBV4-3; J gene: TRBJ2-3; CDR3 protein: CASSLKVGLAADTQYF; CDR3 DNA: TGCGCCAGCAGCCTTAAAGTCGGACTAGCTGCTGATACGCAGTATTTT
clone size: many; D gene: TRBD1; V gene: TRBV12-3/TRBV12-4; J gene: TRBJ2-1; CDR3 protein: CASSLARRTGGYNEQFF; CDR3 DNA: TGTGCCAGCAGTTTAGCGCGGAGGACAGGAGGCTACAATGAGCAGTTCTTC
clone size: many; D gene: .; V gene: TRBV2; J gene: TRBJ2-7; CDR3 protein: CASSETGEQYF; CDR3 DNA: TGTGCCAGCAGTGAGACGGGCGAGCAGTACTTC
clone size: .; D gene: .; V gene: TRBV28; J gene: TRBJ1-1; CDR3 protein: CASSLLAGTMGTEAFF; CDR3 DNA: TGTGCCAGCAGCCTTCTAGCCGGGACAATGGGGACTGAAGCTTTCTTT
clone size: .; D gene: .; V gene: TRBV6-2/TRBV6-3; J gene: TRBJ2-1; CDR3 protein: CASSSHKSNEQFF; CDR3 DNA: TGTGCCAGCAGTTCCCACAAATCCAATGAGCAGTTCTTC
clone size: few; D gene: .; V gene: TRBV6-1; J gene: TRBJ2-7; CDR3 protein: CASLDTGGSEQYF; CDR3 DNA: TGTGCCAGCCTCGACACCGGCGGGTCCGAGCAGTACTTC